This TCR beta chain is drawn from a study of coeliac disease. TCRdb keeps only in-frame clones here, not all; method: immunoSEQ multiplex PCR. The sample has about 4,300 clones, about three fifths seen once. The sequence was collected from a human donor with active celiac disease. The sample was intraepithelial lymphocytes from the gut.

The CDR3 sequence: CASSEDRGFTEAFF. The CDR3 DNA reads as TGTGCCAGCAGCGAGGACAGGGGTTTTACTGAAGCTTTCTTT. V gene TRBV7-9 combines with J gene TRBJ1-1, with 9 bases aligning to TRBD1. CDR1 SEHNR and CDR2 FQNEAQ come from the germline V gene (reference sequence). The CDR3 sequence is 14 residues long. Losses at the gene ends were 5 bases for V and 5 bases for J; bases not matched to a gene: 6.